Sequencing of this T cell receptor (beta chain) was carried out in a study of T cell changes during pregnancy in multiple sclerosis. The CDR3 extends over 13 amino acids. V dropped 4 bases and J dropped 0 bases, with 6 bases sitting between them. From germline, CDR1 is SNHLY and CDR2 FYNNEI. Assay: immunoSEQ multiplex PCR; the TCRdb copy retains only in-frame clones and omits some. The table records 35,000 to 40,000 clones, 70% to 90% of them present only once. The source material was CD8+ T cells from peripheral blood mononuclear cells, sampled in the third trimester of pregnancy. This chain joins TRBV2 and TRBJ1-1; weak D call: TRBD1 (6 bases). The TCR was taken from a female donor with multiple sclerosis, enrolled in a pregnancy study. The CDR3 coding sequence is TGTGCCAGCAGTGGGACAGTGAACACTGAAGCTTTCTTT. This encodes CASSGTVNTEAFF. Full variable domain (outside the CDR3, taken from reference TRBV2 and TRBJ1-1): EPEVTQTPSHQVTQMGQEVILRCVPISNHLYFYWYRQILGQKVEFLVSFYNNEISEKSEIFDDQFSVERPDGSNFTLKIRSTKLEDSAMYFCASSGTVNTEAFFGQGTRLTVV.